Listed here is a single TCR beta chain. Its antigen remains unidentified. This same CDR3 is encoded by further DNA sequences in the sample. This CDR3 spans 15 amino acids. Germline CDR1 is SGHRS and CDR2 is YFSETQ. V was trimmed by 0 bases and J by 0 bases, leaving 8 bases between them. Clones were read by immunoSEQ multiplex PCR, and TCRdb kept only the in-frame ones, dropping some. The repertoire consists of roughly 17,000 clones, with 75% to 90% occurring once and the leading ten covering about 26%. The sample belongs to a study of T cells after posttransplantation cyclophosphamide. Overall study findings and caveats: Later post-transplant blood repertoires were often dominated by donor CD8+ memory clones. TRB overlap between skin or GI tissue T cells and blood was limited. TRB clonality was highly associated with recipient CMV seropositivity and reactivation.

Control samples came 1 year after myeloablative marrow transplants with methotrexate plus calcineurin inhibitor. The V call is TRBV5-1, the J call TRBJ2-3; D is ambiguous. The origin of this receptor is a female patient aged 18 to 35 who received an allogeneic stem cell transplant from an unrelated donor, was CMV-positive, and had acute and chronic GVHD. Among the T cells, some may be from the graft donor. The sequenced sample was PBMCs, obtained after allogeneic stem cell transplant with calcineurin inhibitor and methotrexate. CDR3 region: CASSLDLPSTDTQYF. CDR3 in DNA: TGCGCCAGCAGCTTGGACTTACCGAGCACAGATACGCAGTATTTT.